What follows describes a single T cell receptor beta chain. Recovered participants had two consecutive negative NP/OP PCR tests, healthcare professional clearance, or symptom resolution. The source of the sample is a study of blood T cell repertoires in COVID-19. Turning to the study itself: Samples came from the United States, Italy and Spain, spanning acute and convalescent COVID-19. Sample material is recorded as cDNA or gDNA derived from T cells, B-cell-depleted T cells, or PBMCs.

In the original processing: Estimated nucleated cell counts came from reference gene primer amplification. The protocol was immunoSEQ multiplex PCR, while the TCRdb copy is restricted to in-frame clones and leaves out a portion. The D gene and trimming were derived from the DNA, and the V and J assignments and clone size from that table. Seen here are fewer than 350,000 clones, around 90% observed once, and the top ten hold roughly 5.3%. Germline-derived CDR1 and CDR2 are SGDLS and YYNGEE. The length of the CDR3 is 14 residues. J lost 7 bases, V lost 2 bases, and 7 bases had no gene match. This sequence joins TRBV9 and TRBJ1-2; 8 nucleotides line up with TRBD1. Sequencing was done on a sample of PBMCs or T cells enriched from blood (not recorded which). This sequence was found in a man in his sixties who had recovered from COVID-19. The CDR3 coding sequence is TGTGCCAGCAGCGTGACAGGGGAATATGGTGGCTACACCTTC. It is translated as CASSVTGEYGGYTF. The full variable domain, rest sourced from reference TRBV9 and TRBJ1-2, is DSGVTQTPKHLITATGQRVTLRCSPRSGDLSVYWYQQSLDQGLQFLIQYYNGEERAKGNILERFSAQQFPDLHSELNLSSLELGDSALYFCASSVTGEYGGYTFGSGTRLTVV.